The clone carrying this T cell receptor beta chain was observed at least ten times. These data originate in a study of tumor-infiltrating lymphocytes in oesophageal squamous cell carcinoma. CDR1 and CDR2 (germline): SGHTA, FQGNSA. The CDR3 loop spans 15 amino acids. The V gene lost 5 bases and the J gene lost 6 bases, with 17 bases spanning the gap. TCRdb reprocessed the PCR reads via MiXCR and lists one record per CDR3 protein. The sample holds about 14,000 distinct CDR3 sequences, over 45% seen once. Sequencing was done on a sample of blood. This chain connects TRBV7-2 to TRBJ2-4; D gene ambiguous. The origin of this receptor is a male donor with esophageal squamous cell carcinoma. The chain's CDR3 is CASSPDHNKGNIQYF. In DNA form, the CDR3 reads TGTGCCAGCAGCCCAGACCACAACAAGGGAAACATTCAGTACTTC.